These 21 T cell receptor beta chains share one sample of origin, sequenced in a study of blood T cells in healthy people across ages. A second PCR, run for about 7 to 11 cycles, used a sample-barcoded 5' primer plus a J-beta primer mix. TCRdb independently ran MiXCR on the 5' RACE reads; one entry per CDR3 protein. The top ten clones hold approximately 23% of a sample with approximately 850,000 distinct CDR3 sequences, 55% to 70% of them seen once. Sequencing was performed on blood. Receptors were obtained from a man aged 30 to 45 in good health.

Turning to this clonotype: A much larger clone differs from this one at a single base, so this may be a read error. The chain joins TRBV4-1 to TRBJ2-5; 14 nucleotides agree with TRBD2. V lost 2 bases to trimming and J lost 11 bases; unmatched junction nucleotides: 28. The CDR3 has 22 amino acids. Per germline, CDR1 MGHRA and CDR2 YSYEKL. CDR3 coding DNA: TGCGCCAGCAGCCAAACAACGGGACTAGCGGGGGAAGCTTCCCGACCAGCCTACGGGCAGTACTTC. As protein: CASSQTTGLAGEASRPAYGQYF.

This clonotype was seen a handful of times. V is TRBV7-2 and J is TRBJ2-1; a weak D match, TRBD2 (5 bases). Germline loops: CDR1 SGHTA, CDR2 FQGNSA. CDR3 length: 13 residues. V was trimmed by 2 bases and J by 9 bases, leaving 11 bases between them. CDR3: CASSLTSWGEQFF. Here the CDR3 DNA reads TGTGCCAGCAGCTTAACTAGTTGGGGTGAGCAGTTCTTC.

As for this clonotype: At one end, the junction sequence differs from germline, possibly due to a read error. The rearrangement uses TRBV3-1 and TRBJ1-5; tentative D call: TRBD1 (5 bases). Looked up from germline, CDR1 is LGHDT and CDR2 is YNNKEL (reference sequence). The CDR3 extends over 14 amino acids. Here the CDR3 reads CVSSQAGIDQPQHF. As DNA, the CDR3 is TGTGTCAGCAGCCAGGCAGGGATCGATCAGCCCCAGCATTTT.

This clonotype has more than one count but fewer than ten. The chain has TRBV7-2 and TRBJ1-2; D might be TRBD1 (5 bases). The CDR3 runs 16 residues. Germline V gene sequence: CDR1 SGHTA, CDR2 FQGNSA. Trimming left V 2 bases short and J 4 bases short, with 17 bases between. The CDR3 loop is CASSLNPGSGVYGYTF. The CDR3 bases are TGTGCCAGCAGCTTAAACCCAGGGAGCGGGGTCTATGGCTACACCTTC.

CDR3 sequence (DNA): TGTGCCAGCAGCTTAAGGGGGGGTGCCTATAGCAATCAGCCCCAGCATTTT. It specifies CASSLRGGAYSNQPQHF. This rearrangement joins TRBV7-2 to TRBJ1-5, with D perhaps TRBD1 (6 bases). V shed 2 bases and J shed 0 bases, with 14 bases lying between them. CDR1 and CDR2 from the germline V gene are SGHTA and FQGNSA. The CDR3 totals 17 residues.

The chain carries TRBV6-1 and TRBJ1-5; 8 bases are a match to TRBD1. Trimming took 0 bases from V and 7 from J; bases not matched to a gene: 8. The CDR3 extends over 16 amino acids. CDR1 MNHNS and CDR2 SASEGT come from the germline V gene. CDR3: CASSEAPTGGYQPQHF. The CDR3, as DNA: TGTGCCAGCAGTGAAGCCCCAACAGGGGGATACCAGCCCCAGCATTTT.

This clonotype came up a few times. The chain carries TRBV3-1 and TRBJ2-3, with TRBD2 matching 9 bases. This CDR3 is 15 amino acids long. J was trimmed by 4 bases and V by 2 bases; bases with no gene match: 4. The germline CDR1 and CDR2 sequences are LGHDT and YNNKEL (reference sequence). As DNA, the CDR3 is TGTGCCAGCAGCCAAACAGCGGGAGGTCCAGATACGCAGTATTTT. Translating it yields CASSQTAGGPDTQYF.

The CDR3 loop reads CASSQVEGVGEYF. CDR3 DNA sequence: TGTGCCAGCAGCCAAGTGGAGGGAGTTGGGGAGTACTTC. V usage is TRBV3-1 and J usage is TRBJ2-7; a weak D match, TRBD2 (6 bases). The CDR3 sequence is 13 residues long. V lost 1 base and J 11 bases, leaving 15 bases between the germline ends. Germline V gene data show CDR1 as LGHDT and CDR2 as YNNKEL (reference sequence).

The rearrangement joins TRBV20-1 to TRBJ1-2; weak D call: TRBD1 (5 bases). CDR1 is DFQATT, CDR2 SNEGSKA, per germline (reference sequence). The CDR3 is 13 amino acids. V was cut by 1 base and J by 4 bases, with 10 bases left in between. The DNA for the CDR3 is TGCAGTGCTAGAGGGGGGTCGGGCTATGGCTACACCTTC. It encodes CSARGGSGYGYTF.

This chain uses TRBV7-9 with TRBJ2-5; 7 bases fit TRBD1. The CDR3 runs 15 residues. Trimming at V came to 3 bases and at J to 1 base, leaving 5 bases not matched to a gene. Germline V gene data show CDR1 as SEHNR and CDR2 as FQNEAQ (reference sequence). The CDR3 DNA reads as TGTGCCAGCAGCTTTATGACAGGGTCCCAAGAGACCCAGTACTTC. The encoded protein is CASSFMTGSQETQYF.

V usage is TRBV11-2 and J usage is TRBJ2-4; the match to TRBD2 covers 9 bases. Gene TRBJ2-7 matches the end of the DNA better, so the J call may be wrong. The germline V gene encodes CDR1 SGHAT and CDR2 FQNNGV. This CDR3 spans 16 amino acids. Here the CDR3 DNA reads TGTGCCAGCAGCTTAGTTTCGACTAGCGGTACCTACGAGCAGTACTTC. Protein: CASSLVSTSGTYEQYF.

The genes are TRBV25-1 and TRBJ2-7; a possible D gene is TRBD2 (6 bases). Trimming removed 3 bases from V and 0 bases from J, with 12 bases in between. This CDR3 contains 15 residues. Germline lookup yields CDR1 MGHDK and CDR2 SYGVNS. The CDR3 DNA reads as TGTGCCAGCAGTGAGCTGGGACTCACCTCCTACGAGCAGTACTTC. It specifies CASSELGLTSYEQYF.

This clonotype was detected once. CDR3 sequence: CSASDLVSSYEQYF. The CDR3 nucleotides are TGCAGTGCCTCCGATCTAGTTAGTTCCTACGAGCAGTACTTC. The chain links TRBV20-1 to TRBJ2-5; D gene unclear. The J call is doubtful: the DNA matches TRBJ2-7 better. This CDR3 contains 14 residues. The germline V gene encodes CDR1 DFQATT and CDR2 SNEGSKA (reference sequence).

This rearrangement joins TRBV25-1 to TRBJ2-1; a weak D match, TRBD1 (6 bases). Near its end, the DNA agrees better with TRBJ2-7, so the J call may be wrong. This CDR3 comprises 15 residues. From germline, CDR1 is MGHDK and CDR2 SYGVNS. The CDR3 DNA is TGTGCCAGCAGCGCCCGAGGGGGTTCCTACAATGAGCAGTACTTC. It specifies CASSARGGSYNEQYF.

The chain links TRBV4-2 to TRBJ2-3; D is uncertain. This CDR3 has 16 residues. Germline V lookup: CDR1 LGHNA, CDR2 YNFKEQ. Trimming shortened V by 1 base and J by 0 bases, and 11 bases separated the two germline ends. The CDR3 here is CASSQGPGPSTDTQYF. The CDR3 coding sequence is TGTGCCAGCAGCCAAGGGCCGGGTCCTAGCACAGATACGCAGTATTTT.

This chain uses TRBV12-3 or TRBV12-4 with TRBJ2-5, with TRBD2 matching over 12 bases. This CDR3 comprises 15 residues. J lost 5 bases, V lost 4 bases, and 5 bases had no gene match. CDR3 sequence: CASSSSGRARETQYF. CDR3 nucleotides: TGTGCCAGCAGTTCTAGCGGGAGGGCACGGGAGACCCAGTACTTC.

This clonotype has more than one count but fewer than ten. The chain combines TRBV20-1 with TRBJ2-7, with TRBD1 identical over 8 bases. The CDR3 consists of 14 residues. Germline V gene data show CDR1 as DFQATT and CDR2 as SNEGSKA (reference sequence). V lost 6 bases, J lost 0 bases, and 7 bases stayed unmatched. The CDR3 is CSASGTGSSYEQYF. In DNA form, the CDR3 reads TGCAGTGCGTCCGGGACAGGTAGCTCCTACGAGCAGTACTTC.

The chain joins TRBV29-1 to TRBJ2-7; weak D call: TRBD2 (5 bases). The CDR3 extends over 11 amino acids. V lost 0 bases and J lost 5, with 5 bases in between. Per germline, CDR1 SQVTM and CDR2 ANQGSEA. CDR3 in amino acids: CSVEDGNEQYF. The CDR3 DNA reads as TGCAGCGTTGAAGACGGGAACGAGCAGTACTTC.

The table lists this clonotype with a few counts. The chain combines TRBV2 with TRBJ1-1; 7 bases match TRBD1. Germline CDR1 SNHLY, CDR2 FYNNEI. J gave up 5 bases and V 8 bases, and 8 bases lay outside the gene matches. The length of the CDR3 is 13 residues. The CDR3 spells CASEQGLETEAFF. The DNA of the CDR3 is TGTGCCAGCGAACAGGGGTTAGAAACTGAAGCTTTCTTT.

This clonotype was picked up a small number of times. The V gene is TRBV6-2 or TRBV6-3, the J gene TRBJ1-1; D gene unclear. The germline V gene has CDR1 MNHEY and CDR2 SVGEGT. This CDR3 is 14 amino acids long. Trimming removed 5 bases at V and 1 base at J, with 11 bases between. CDR3 coding DNA: TGTGCCAGCAGTCAGACCTACAGGAACACTGAAGCTTTCTTT. Amino acid sequence: CASSQTYRNTEAFF.

This clonotype was seen many times. The CDR3 DNA sequence: TGTGCCAGCACCCACCGTGCCGAGCGGAAGAACTACAATGAGCAGTTCTTC. Translated: CASTHRAERKNYNEQFF. The V call is TRBV7-2, the J call TRBJ2-1; tentative D call: TRBD2 (5 bases). The CDR3 has 17 amino acids. V was trimmed by 7 bases and J by 3 bases, leaving 22 bases between them. CDR1 and CDR2 from the germline V gene are SGHTA and FQGNSA.